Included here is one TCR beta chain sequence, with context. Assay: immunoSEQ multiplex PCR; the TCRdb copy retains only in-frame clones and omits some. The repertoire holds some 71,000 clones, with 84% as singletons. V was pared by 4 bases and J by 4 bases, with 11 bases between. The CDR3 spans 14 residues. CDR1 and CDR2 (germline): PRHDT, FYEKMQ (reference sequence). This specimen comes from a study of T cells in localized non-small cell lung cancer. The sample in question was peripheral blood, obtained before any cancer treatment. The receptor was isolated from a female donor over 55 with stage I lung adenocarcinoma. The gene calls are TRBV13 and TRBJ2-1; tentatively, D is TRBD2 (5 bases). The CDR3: CASSSRGGYNEQFF. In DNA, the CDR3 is TGTGCCAGCAGCTCCAGAGGCGGGTACAATGAGCAGTTCTTC.